This T cell receptor (beta chain) was sequenced in a study of blood T cell repertoires in COVID-19. Study-wide background: Samples came from the United States, Italy and Spain, spanning acute and convalescent COVID-19. Nucleic acid was either cDNA or gDNA, and it came from T cells, B-cell-depleted T cells, or PBMCs.

In the original workflow: Reference gene primer amplification yielded estimated nucleated cell counts. Sequencing was performed with immunoSEQ multiplex PCR; in TCRdb, only in-frame clones are kept and a portion is missing. Clone size and V and J calls were adopted from that table, with D and trimming inferred from the DNA. The table lists tens of thousands of clones, around 80% of them singletons. This clone was recorded once. This sequence was found in a man aged 60-69 years with active or convalescent COVID-19. The sample taken for sequencing was peripheral blood.

CDR3 in amino acids: CASSHGASSGNTIYF. For the CDR3, the DNA is TGTGCCAGCAGCCACGGAGCTTCCTCTGGAAACACCATATATTTT. V gene TRBV7-2 combines with J gene TRBJ1-3; D uncertain. With 5 bases removed from V and 0 bases from J, the gap between germline ends came to 11 bases. CDR3 length equals 15 residues. Germline CDR1 SGHTA, CDR2 FQGNSA. Complete variable domain (other parts from reference TRBV7-2 and TRBJ1-3): GAGVSQSPSNKVTEKGKDVELRCDPISGHTALYWYRQSLGQGLEFLIYFQGNSAPDKSGLPSDRFSAERTGGSVSTLTIQRTQQEDSAVYLCASSHGASSGNTIYFGEGSWLTVV.